This entry lists 27 T cell receptor beta chains sequenced from one sample in a study of cytomegalovirus exposure and HLA in healthy donors. The PCR made use of 60 Vbeta and 13 Jbeta primers. Using immunoSEQ multiplex PCR, the repertoire was profiled, and TCRdb retains in-frame clones only, with some absent. Its clone listing holds about 130,000 clones. Sequencing used PBMCs. These TCRs come from a man between 18 and 35 years old in good health and CMV-seronegative.

The chain recombines TRBV19 with TRBJ2-7, with a tentative D call TRBD2 (5 bases). Germline CDR1 LNHDA, CDR2 SQIVND (reference sequence). The CDR3 spans 15 residues. Trimming stripped 3 bases from V and 0 bases from J, with 12 bases between. Here the CDR3 DNA reads TGTGCCAGTAGTATGTGGCTAGCAAGCTCCTACGAGCAGTACTTC. It translates to CASSMWLASSYEQYF. Using reference TRBV19 and TRBJ2-7 for the parts outside the CDR3, the full variable domain is DGGITQSPKYLFRKEGQNVTLSCEQNLNHDAMYWYRQDPGQGLRLIYYSQIVNDFQKGDIAEGYSVSREKKESFPLTVTSAQKNPTAFYLCASSMWLASSYEQYFGPGTRLTVT.

The chain links TRBV12-1 to TRBJ2-7; TRBD2 reflects the table's D call only, with no check against the DNA. TRBV12-1 is a known pseudogene. The CDR3 extends over 14 amino acids. The CDR3: CASSPFRVSYEQYF. CDR3 coding DNA: TGTGCCAGCAGCCCGTTCCGGGTCAGCTACGAGCAGTACTTC.

CDR3: CASSQKAVWSSTDTQYF. For the CDR3, the DNA is TGTGCCAGCAGCCAGAAAGCCGTCTGGTCGTCTACAGATACGCAGTATTTT. The chain couples TRBV14 to TRBJ2-3, with D hard to call. The CDR3 loop spans 17 amino acids. Deletions cut 3 bases from V and 3 bases from J, with 19 bases between. The germline gives CDR1 SGHDN, CDR2 FVKESK.

The chain combines TRBV18 with TRBJ1-3; 8 bases line up with TRBD1. Germline assignment: CDR1 KGHSH and CDR2 LQKENI. The CDR3 length is 15 residues. J gave up 2 bases and V 2 bases, and 2 bases lay outside the gene matches. For the CDR3, the DNA is TGTGCCAGCTCACCAAAGACAGGGGCTGGAAACACCATATATTTT. This sequence encodes CASSPKTGAGNTIYF.

V is TRBV2 and J is TRBJ1-1, with 9 bases that match TRBD1. Germline assignment: CDR1 SNHLY and CDR2 FYNNEI. This CDR3 has 14 residues. J was trimmed by 3 bases and V by 6 bases; bases with no gene match: 5. CDR3: CASRSQGAYTEAFF. In DNA, the CDR3 is TGTGCCAGCAGGTCACAGGGGGCGTACACTGAAGCTTTCTTT.

This chain joins TRBV5-4 and TRBJ1-6; D is ambiguous. CDR1 and CDR2 (germline): SGHNT, YYREEE (reference sequence). The CDR3 runs 16 residues. V dropped 0 bases and J dropped 1 base, with 8 bases sitting between them. The CDR3 reads CASSLVAGSYNSPLHF. The CDR3 region has the DNA TGTGCCAGCAGCTTGGTGGCGGGTTCCTATAATTCACCCCTCCACTTT. The whole variable domain, remainder taken from reference TRBV5-4 and TRBJ1-6, is ETGVTQSPTHLIKTRGQQVTLRCSSQSGHNTVSWYQQALGQGPQFIFQYYREEENGRGNFPPRFSGLQFPNYSSELNVNALELDDSALYLCASSLVAGSYNSPLHFGNGTRLTVT.

The chain combines TRBV4-1 with TRBJ1-2; TRBD1 matches 9 bases. The length of the CDR3 is 14 residues. V lost 3 bases to trimming and J lost 7 bases; unmatched junction nucleotides: 6. CDR1 and CDR2 (germline): MGHRA, YSYEKL. The CDR3 DNA reads as TGCGCCAGCAGCCAGTTGGGACAGGGTGCTGGCTACACCTTC. It yields the protein CASSQLGQGAGYTF.

The rearrangement joins TRBV5-6 to TRBJ2-3; 9 bases map to TRBD1. Trimming removed 2 bases from V and 0 bases from J; junction bases left unmatched: 4. The CDR3 extends over 16 amino acids. The germline CDR1 and CDR2 sequences are SGHDT and YYEEEE. CDR3 amino acids: CASSFYRGRSTDTQYF. Written as DNA, the CDR3 is TGTGCCAGCAGCTTTTACAGGGGGCGAAGCACAGATACGCAGTATTTT.

The rearrangement joins TRBV13 to TRBJ2-1; 8 bases map to TRBD1. Germline V gives CDR1 PRHDT, CDR2 FYEKMQ (reference sequence). V dropped 3 bases and J dropped 6; count of bases not matched to a gene: 7. The CDR3 spans 15 residues. CDR3 sequence reads: CASSLGRGRGNEQFF. CDR3 nucleotide sequence: TGTGCCAGCAGCTTGGGCAGGGGGCGCGGCAATGAGCAGTTCTTC.

The rearrangement uses TRBV5-4 and TRBJ2-3; D gene ambiguous. Trimming shortened V by 4 bases and J by 0 bases, and 6 bases separated the two germline ends. The CDR3 covers 13 residues. Germline CDR1 reads SGHNT; CDR2 reads YYREEE (reference sequence). The chain's CDR3 is CASSVLSTDTQYF. In DNA form, the CDR3 reads TGTGCCAGCAGCGTTTTAAGCACAGATACGCAGTATTTT.

The chain combines TRBV27 with TRBJ2-6, with D uncertain. Between the trimmed V and J ends, which lost 6 bases and 2 bases, there was a span of 17 bases. The CDR3 runs to 17 residues. CDR1 MNHEY and CDR2 SMNVEV come from the germline V gene (reference sequence). CDR3 sequence: CASRAWQQSPGANVLTF. Written as DNA, the CDR3 is TGTGCCAGCAGAGCCTGGCAACAGTCTCCTGGGGCCAACGTCCTGACTTTC.

This sequence joins TRBV2 and TRBJ2-1; no definite D call. This CDR3 contains 13 residues. Germline CDR1 reads SNHLY; CDR2 reads FYNNEI. Trimming shortened V by 3 bases and J by 4 bases, and 7 bases separated the two germline ends. As DNA, the CDR3 is TGTGCCAGCAGTGACGAGAGGTACAATGAGCAGTTCTTC. As protein: CASSDERYNEQFF.

The rearrangement uses TRBV6-6 and TRBJ1-1; D call uncertain. Germline assignment: CDR1 MNHNY and CDR2 SVGAGI (reference sequence). This CDR3 spans 15 amino acids. Trimming took 6 bases from V and 4 from J, leaving 18 bases between them. CDR3 coding DNA: TGTGCCAGCAGCCCCGCGGGTAAGGGAAGCACTGAAGCTTTCTTT. Its translation: CASSPAGKGSTEAFF.

The gene calls are TRBV5-8 and TRBJ2-7; TRBD2 matches at 11 bases. CDR1 is SGHTS, CDR2 YDEGEE, per germline. The CDR3 covers 15 residues. Trimming took 6 bases from V and 4 from J; bases not matched to a gene: 9. The CDR3 DNA follows: TGTGCCAGCACCTCGGGGACTAGCGGTATGTACGAGCAGTACTTC. As protein: CASTSGTSGMYEQYF.

The chain is built from TRBV7-3 and TRBJ1-1, with D unresolved. The CDR3 contains 16 residues. V lost 1 base, J lost 4 bases, and 16 bases lay in between. Germline values: CDR1 SGHTA, CDR2 FQGTGA. CDR3 DNA sequence: TGTGCCAGCAGCTTAAGTGGGGATGTTGGAGGCACTGAAGCTTTCTTT. Translated: CASSLSGDVGGTEAFF.

The rearrangement uses TRBV13 and TRBJ2-1, with TRBD2 identical over 9 bases. V lost 5 bases to trimming and J lost 5 bases; unmatched junction nucleotides: 7. Germline CDR1 and CDR2: PRHDT and FYEKMQ (reference sequence). CDR3 size: 15 residues. The CDR3 protein is CASSIGLAQNNEQFF. The CDR3 region has the DNA TGTGCCAGCAGCATCGGACTAGCGCAAAACAATGAGCAGTTCTTC.

V gene TRBV6-1 combines with J gene TRBJ1-5; D not resolved. V dropped 0 bases and J dropped 1 base, with 7 bases sitting between them. CDR1 MNHNS and CDR2 SASEGT come from the germline V gene. The CDR3 loop spans 15 amino acids. DNA of the CDR3: TGTGCCAGCAGTGAAGCGGCCGGGAGCAATCAGCCCCAGCATTTT. Translating gives CASSEAAGSNQPQHF.

J is TRBJ1-5 and V is TRBV29-1, with unresolved D. CDR1 and CDR2 (germline): SQVTM, ANQGSEA. The CDR3 runs 13 residues. V lost 5 bases, J lost 3 bases, and 11 bases lay in between. The CDR3 reads CSVRGRDNQPQHF. CDR3 bases: TGCAGCGTTCGAGGGAGGGACAATCAGCCCCAGCATTTT.

The chain joins TRBV10-1 to TRBJ1-1; D remains unclear. V lost 0 bases to trimming and J lost 4 bases, with 6 bases between them. The CDR3 consists of 13 residues. Germline CDR1 reads WNHNN; CDR2 reads SYGVQD (reference sequence). CDR3: CASSESPGTEAFF. The CDR3 DNA follows: TGCGCCAGCAGTGAGTCCCCAGGCACTGAAGCTTTCTTT.

The chain is built from TRBV18 and TRBJ1-1; D may be TRBD1 (5 bases). Per the germline V gene, CDR1 is KGHSH and CDR2 is LQKENI. The CDR3 sequence is 17 residues long. V lost 4 bases and J 1 base, leaving 19 bases between the germline ends. The CDR3: CASSLSNTGFGNTEAFF. As DNA, the CDR3 is TGTGCCAGCTCACTATCAAATACAGGTTTCGGGAACACTGAAGCTTTCTTT.

J is TRBJ1-2 and V is TRBV28; tentative D call: TRBD1 (5 bases). The CDR3 is 16 amino acids. Between the trimmed V and J ends, which lost 2 bases and 4 bases, there was a span of 17 bases. The germline gives CDR1 MDHEN, CDR2 SYDVKM. The CDR3 DNA is TGTGCCAGCAGTTTAGATGGGTGGGGGACTAGCTATGGCTACACCTTC. It is translated as CASSLDGWGTSYGYTF.

The chain links TRBV10-2 to TRBJ2-5, with a tentative D call TRBD2 (6 bases). The CDR3 totals 13 residues. V lost 5 bases and J lost 9, with 16 bases in between. Germline CDR1 reads WSHSY; CDR2 reads SAAADI. The CDR3 is CASSSSRTKPQYF. The CDR3 bases are TGCGCCAGCAGTAGCTCCCGGACTAAACCCCAGTACTTC.

This chain joins TRBV13 and TRBJ2-5, with 9 bases aligning to TRBD2. Losses at the gene ends were 2 bases for V and 5 bases for J; bases not matched to a gene: 9. CDR1 is PRHDT and CDR2 is FYEKMQ in the germline V gene (reference sequence). The CDR3 runs to 16 residues. Here the CDR3 reads CASSLQSAGGLETQYF. In nucleotides, the CDR3 is TGTGCCAGCAGCTTACAGAGCGCGGGGGGGCTGGAGACCCAGTACTTC.

This rearrangement joins TRBV4-1 to TRBJ2-7; TRBD2 might be the D (6 bases). The V and J ends lost 4 bases and 6 bases respectively, with 19 bases between them. Germline V gene lookup returns CDR1 MGHRA and CDR2 YSYEKL. The CDR3 runs to 15 residues. The CDR3 DNA sequence: TGCGCCAGCAGCCCGGGGGACCGAGTCGGGCGCGAGCAGTACTTC. Protein product: CASSPGDRVGREQYF.

The gene calls are TRBV29-1 and TRBJ1-2; weak D call: TRBD1 (5 bases). CDR3 size: 12 residues. Per the germline V gene, CDR1 is SQVTM and CDR2 is ANQGSEA. V was cut by 2 bases and J by 2 bases, with 6 bases left in between. CDR3 region: CSVESGNYGYTF. CDR3 nucleotides: TGCAGCGTTGAATCAGGGAACTATGGCTACACCTTC.

CDR3 sequence: CASSYDRGSHEQFF. In nucleotides, the CDR3 is TGTGCCAGCAGTTACGACAGGGGTTCCCATGAGCAGTTCTTC. V is TRBV6-6 and J is TRBJ2-1, with 8 bases fitting TRBD1. V lost 2 bases, J lost 8 bases, and 5 bases stayed unmatched. The CDR3 runs 14 residues. CDR1 is MNHNY, CDR2 SVGAGI, per germline (reference sequence).

CDR3 region: CASSLVDSPYEQYF. The CDR3 bases are TGTGCCAGCAGCTTAGTAGACAGCCCCTACGAGCAGTACTTC. The chain carries TRBV13 and TRBJ2-7; D possibly corresponds to TRBD1 (5 bases). Germline loops: CDR1 PRHDT, CDR2 FYEKMQ (reference sequence). The CDR3 totals 14 residues. V was cut by 1 base and J by 2 bases, with 9 bases left in between.